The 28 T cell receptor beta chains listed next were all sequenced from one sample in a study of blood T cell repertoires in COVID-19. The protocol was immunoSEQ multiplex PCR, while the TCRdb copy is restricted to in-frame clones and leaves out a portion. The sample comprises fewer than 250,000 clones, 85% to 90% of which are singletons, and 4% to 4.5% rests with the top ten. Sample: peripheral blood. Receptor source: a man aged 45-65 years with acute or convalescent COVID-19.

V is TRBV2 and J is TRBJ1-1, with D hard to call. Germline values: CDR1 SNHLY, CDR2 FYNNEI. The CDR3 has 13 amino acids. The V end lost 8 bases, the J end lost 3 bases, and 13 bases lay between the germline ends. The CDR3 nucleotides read TGTGCCAGCGGAGGAAATAGGGACACTGAAGCTTTCTTT. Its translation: CASGGNRDTEAFF.

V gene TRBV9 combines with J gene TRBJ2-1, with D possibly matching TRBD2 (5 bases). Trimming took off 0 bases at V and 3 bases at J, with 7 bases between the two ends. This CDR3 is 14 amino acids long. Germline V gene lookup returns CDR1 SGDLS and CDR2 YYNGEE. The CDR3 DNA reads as TGTGCCAGCAGCGTAGGAGGACTCTACAATGAGCAGTTCTTC. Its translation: CASSVGGLYNEQFF.

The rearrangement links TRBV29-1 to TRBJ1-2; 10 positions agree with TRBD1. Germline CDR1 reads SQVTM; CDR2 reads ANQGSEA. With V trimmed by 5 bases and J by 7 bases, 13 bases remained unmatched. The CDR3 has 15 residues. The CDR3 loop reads CSVIGTGVSTSGYTF. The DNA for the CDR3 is TGCAGCGTTATAGGGACAGGGGTTAGTACTAGTGGCTACACCTTC.

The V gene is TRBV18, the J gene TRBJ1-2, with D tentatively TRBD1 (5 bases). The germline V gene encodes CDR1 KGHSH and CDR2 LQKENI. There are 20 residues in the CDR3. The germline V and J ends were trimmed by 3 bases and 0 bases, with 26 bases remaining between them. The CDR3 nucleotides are TGTGCCAGCTCACCCAGATTGGGTGGGGCCACGGTTGATGCTAACTATGGCTACACCTTC. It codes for CASSPRLGGATVDANYGYTF.

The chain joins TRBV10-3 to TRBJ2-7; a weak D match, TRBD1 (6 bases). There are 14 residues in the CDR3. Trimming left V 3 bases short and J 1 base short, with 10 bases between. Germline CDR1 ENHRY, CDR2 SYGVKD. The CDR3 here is CAISDGTKSYEQYF. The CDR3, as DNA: TGTGCCATCAGTGACGGGACAAAGTCCTACGAGCAGTACTTC.

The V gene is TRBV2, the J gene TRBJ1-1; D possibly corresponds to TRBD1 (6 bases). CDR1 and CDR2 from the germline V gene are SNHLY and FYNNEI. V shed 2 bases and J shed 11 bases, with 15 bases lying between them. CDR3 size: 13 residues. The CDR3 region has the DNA TGTGCCAGCAGTGAAAATGGGGGCACTTCGGCTTTCTTT. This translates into CASSENGGTSAFF.

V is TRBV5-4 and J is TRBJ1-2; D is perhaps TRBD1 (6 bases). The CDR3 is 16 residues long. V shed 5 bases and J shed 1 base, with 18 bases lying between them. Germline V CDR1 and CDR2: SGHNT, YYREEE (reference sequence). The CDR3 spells CASSGGGPVVNYGYTF. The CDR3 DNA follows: TGTGCCAGCAGTGGGGGGGGGCCAGTAGTTAACTATGGCTACACCTTC.

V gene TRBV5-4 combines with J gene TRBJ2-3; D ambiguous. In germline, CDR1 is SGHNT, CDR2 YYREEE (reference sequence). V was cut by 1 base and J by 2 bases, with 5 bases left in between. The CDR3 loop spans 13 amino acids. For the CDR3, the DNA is TGTGCCAGCAGCTTGACAGCCACAGATACGCAGTATTTT. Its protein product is CASSLTATDTQYF.

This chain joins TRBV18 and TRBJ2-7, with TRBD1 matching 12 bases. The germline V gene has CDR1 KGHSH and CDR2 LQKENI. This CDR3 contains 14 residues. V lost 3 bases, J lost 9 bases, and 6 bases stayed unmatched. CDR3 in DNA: TGTGCCAGCTCACCGGGGACAGGGGGCGCGGGGCAGTACTTC. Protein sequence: CASSPGTGGAGQYF.

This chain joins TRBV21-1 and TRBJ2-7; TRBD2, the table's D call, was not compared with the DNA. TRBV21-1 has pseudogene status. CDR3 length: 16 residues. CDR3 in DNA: TGTGCCAGCAGCAAGCCAGCGGCCAAAGGTGACTACGAGCAGTACTTC. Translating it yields CASSKPAAKGDYEQYF.

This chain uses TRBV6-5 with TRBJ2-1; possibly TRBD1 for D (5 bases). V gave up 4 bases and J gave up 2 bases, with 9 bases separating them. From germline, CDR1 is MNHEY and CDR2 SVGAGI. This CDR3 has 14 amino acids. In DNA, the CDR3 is TGTGCCAGCAGTTTGGCAGGGACCTACAATGAGCAGTTCTTC. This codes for CASSLAGTYNEQFF.

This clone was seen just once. CDR3 nucleotides: TGTGCCAGCAGCTGGGAGGGGGAAAAACTGTTTTTT. Translation gives CASSWEGEKLFF. This chain uses TRBV13 with TRBJ1-4; D might be TRBD1 (5 bases). Germline values: CDR1 PRHDT, CDR2 FYEKMQ (reference sequence). Trimming pared 4 bases from V and 8 bases from J, leaving 8 bases between. The CDR3 loop spans 12 amino acids.

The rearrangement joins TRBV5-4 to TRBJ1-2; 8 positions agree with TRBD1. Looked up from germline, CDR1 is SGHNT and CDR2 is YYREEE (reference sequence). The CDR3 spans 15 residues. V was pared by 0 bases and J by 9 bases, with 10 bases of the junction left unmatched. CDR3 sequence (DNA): TGTGCCAGCAGCTTGGGGGCAGGGGGCCTTTTAAGCTACACCTTC. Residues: CASSLGAGGLLSYTF.

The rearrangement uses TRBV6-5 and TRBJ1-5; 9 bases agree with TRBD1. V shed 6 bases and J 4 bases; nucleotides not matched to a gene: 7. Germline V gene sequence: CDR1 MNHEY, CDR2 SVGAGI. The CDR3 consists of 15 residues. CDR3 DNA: TGTGCCAGCAGGGGGACAGGGAAAGCTAATCAGCCCCAGCATTTT. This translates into CASRGTGKANQPQHF.

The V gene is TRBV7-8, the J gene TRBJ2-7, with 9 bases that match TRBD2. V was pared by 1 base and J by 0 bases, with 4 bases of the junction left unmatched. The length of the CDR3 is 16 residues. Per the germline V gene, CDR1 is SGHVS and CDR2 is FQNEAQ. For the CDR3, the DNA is TGTGCCAGCAGCTTAGGTCTAGCGGGAAACTCCTACGAGCAGTACTTC. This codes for CASSLGLAGNSYEQYF.

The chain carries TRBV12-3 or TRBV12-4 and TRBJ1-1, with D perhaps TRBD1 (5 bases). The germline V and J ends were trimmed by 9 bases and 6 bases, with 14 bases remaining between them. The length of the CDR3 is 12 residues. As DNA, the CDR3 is TGTGCCAGTAAGGCAGGGTTTCCTGAAGCTTTCTTT. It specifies CASKAGFPEAFF.

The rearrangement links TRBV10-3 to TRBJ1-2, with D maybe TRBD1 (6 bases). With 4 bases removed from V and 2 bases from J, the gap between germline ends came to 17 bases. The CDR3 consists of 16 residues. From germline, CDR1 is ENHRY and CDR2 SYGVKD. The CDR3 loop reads CAISVGGAQGNYGYTF. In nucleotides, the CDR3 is TGTGCCATCAGTGTCGGGGGGGCCCAGGGAAACTATGGCTACACCTTC.

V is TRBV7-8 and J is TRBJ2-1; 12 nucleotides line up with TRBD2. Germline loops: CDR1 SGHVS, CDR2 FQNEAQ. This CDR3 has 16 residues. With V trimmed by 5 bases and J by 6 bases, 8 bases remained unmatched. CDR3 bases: TGTGCCAGCAGCACCCTAGCGGGGGGGTTGGCCAATGAGCAGTTCTTC. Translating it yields CASSTLAGGLANEQFF.

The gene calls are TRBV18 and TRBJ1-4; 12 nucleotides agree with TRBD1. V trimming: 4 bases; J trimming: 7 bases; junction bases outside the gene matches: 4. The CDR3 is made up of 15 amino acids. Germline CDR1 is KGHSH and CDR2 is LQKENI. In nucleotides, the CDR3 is TGTGCCAGCTCACAGGGACAGGGGGCGACTGAAAAACTGTTTTTT. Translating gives CASSQGQGATEKLFF. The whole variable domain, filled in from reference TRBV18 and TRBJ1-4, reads NAGVMQNPRHLVRRRGQEARLRCSPMKGHSHVYWYRQLPEEGLKFMVYLQKENIIDESGMPKERFSAEFPKEGPSILRIQQVVRGDSAAYFCASSQGQGATEKLFFGSGTQLSVL.

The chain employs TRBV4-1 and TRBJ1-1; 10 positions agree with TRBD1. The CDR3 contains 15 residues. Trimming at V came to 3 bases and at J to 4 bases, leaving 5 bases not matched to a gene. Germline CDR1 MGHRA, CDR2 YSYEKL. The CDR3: CASSHPGQGITEAFF. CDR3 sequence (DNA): TGCGCCAGCAGCCACCCGGGACAGGGGATCACTGAAGCTTTCTTT.

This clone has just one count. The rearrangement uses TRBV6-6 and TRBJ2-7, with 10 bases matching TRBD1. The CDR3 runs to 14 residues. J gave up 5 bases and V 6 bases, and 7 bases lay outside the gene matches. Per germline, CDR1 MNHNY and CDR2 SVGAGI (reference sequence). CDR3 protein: CASRLTGGPDEQYF. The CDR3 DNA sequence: TGTGCCAGCAGACTGACAGGGGGCCCCGACGAGCAGTACTTC.

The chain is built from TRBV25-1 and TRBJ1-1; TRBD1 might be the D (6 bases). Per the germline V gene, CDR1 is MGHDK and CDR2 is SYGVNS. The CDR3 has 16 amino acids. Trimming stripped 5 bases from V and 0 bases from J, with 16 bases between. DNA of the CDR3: TGTGCCAGCAGTCCTGTCAGGGGCCAGATGAACACTGAAGCTTTCTTT. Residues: CASSPVRGQMNTEAFF.

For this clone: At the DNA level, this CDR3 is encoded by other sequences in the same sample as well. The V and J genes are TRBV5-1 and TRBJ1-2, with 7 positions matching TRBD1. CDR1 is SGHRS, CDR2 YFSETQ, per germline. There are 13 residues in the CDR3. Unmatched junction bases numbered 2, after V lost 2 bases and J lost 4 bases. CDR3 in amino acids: CASSLQGSYGYTF. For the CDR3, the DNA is TGCGCCAGCAGCTTACAGGGGAGCTATGGCTACACCTTC.

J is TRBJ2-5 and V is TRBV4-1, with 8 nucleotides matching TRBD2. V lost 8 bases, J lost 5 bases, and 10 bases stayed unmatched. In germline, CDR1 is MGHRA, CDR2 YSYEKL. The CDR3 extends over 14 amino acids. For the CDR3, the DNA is TGCGCCAGCGAGGCGGGGGGCTTCCCGGAGACCCAGTACTTC. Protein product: CASEAGGFPETQYF.

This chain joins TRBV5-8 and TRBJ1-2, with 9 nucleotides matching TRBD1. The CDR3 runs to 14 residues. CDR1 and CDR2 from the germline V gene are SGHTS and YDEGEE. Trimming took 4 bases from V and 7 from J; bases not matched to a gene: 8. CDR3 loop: CASSKDRGRGGYTF. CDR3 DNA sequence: TGTGCCAGCAGCAAGGACAGGGGACGGGGTGGCTACACCTTC.

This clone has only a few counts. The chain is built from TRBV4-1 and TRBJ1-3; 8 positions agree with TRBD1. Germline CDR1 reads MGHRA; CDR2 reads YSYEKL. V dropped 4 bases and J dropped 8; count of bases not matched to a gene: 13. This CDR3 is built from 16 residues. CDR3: CASSPGQGRGAYTIYF. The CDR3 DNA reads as TGCGCCAGCAGCCCCGGACAGGGAAGAGGTGCGTACACCATATATTTT.

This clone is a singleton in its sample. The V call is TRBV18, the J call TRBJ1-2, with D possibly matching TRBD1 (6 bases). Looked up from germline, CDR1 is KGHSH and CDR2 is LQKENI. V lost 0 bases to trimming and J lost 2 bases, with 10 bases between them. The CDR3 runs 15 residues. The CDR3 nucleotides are TGTGCCAGCTCACCACCGAGCGGACAGAACTATGGCTACACCTTC. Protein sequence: CASSPPSGQNYGYTF. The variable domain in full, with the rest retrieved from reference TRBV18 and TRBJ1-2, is NAGVMQNPRHLVRRRGQEARLRCSPMKGHSHVYWYRQLPEEGLKFMVYLQKENIIDESGMPKERFSAEFPKEGPSILRIQQVVRGDSAAYFCASSPPSGQNYGYTFGSGTRLTVV.

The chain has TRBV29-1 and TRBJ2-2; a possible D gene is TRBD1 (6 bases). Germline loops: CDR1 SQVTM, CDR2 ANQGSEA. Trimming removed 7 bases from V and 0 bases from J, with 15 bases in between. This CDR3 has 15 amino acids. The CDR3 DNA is TGCAGCGCAGGACAGCGATACGCGAACACCGGGGAGCTGTTTTTT. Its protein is CSAGQRYANTGELFF.